This T cell receptor beta chain was identified during a study of T cell changes during pregnancy in multiple sclerosis. The data were produced by immunoSEQ multiplex PCR, yet TCRdb's version contains in-frame clones alone and is incomplete. The table includes some 60,000 clones, just over 90% detected once. CDR1 and CDR2 from the germline V gene are PRHDT and FYEKMQ (reference sequence). V was clipped by 2 bases and J by 4 bases, with 14 bases between them. The CDR3 length is 15 residues. The origin of this receptor is a female donor with multiple sclerosis, enrolled in a pregnancy study. Sequenced here: CD4+ T cells from peripheral blood mononuclear cells, sampled before pregnancy. V and J are TRBV13 and TRBJ2-5, with D perhaps TRBD1 (5 bases). The CDR3 is CASSLLGRARETQYF. The CDR3, as DNA: TGTGCCAGCAGCTTATTGGGCAGGGCTAGAGAGACCCAGTACTTC. Full variable domain (rest looked up from reference TRBV13 and TRBJ2-5): AAGVIQSPRHLIKEKRETATLKCYPIPRHDTVYWYQQGPGQDPQFLISFYEKMQSDKGSIPDRFSAQQFSDYHSELNMSSLELGDSALYFCASSLLGRARETQYFGPGTRLLVL.